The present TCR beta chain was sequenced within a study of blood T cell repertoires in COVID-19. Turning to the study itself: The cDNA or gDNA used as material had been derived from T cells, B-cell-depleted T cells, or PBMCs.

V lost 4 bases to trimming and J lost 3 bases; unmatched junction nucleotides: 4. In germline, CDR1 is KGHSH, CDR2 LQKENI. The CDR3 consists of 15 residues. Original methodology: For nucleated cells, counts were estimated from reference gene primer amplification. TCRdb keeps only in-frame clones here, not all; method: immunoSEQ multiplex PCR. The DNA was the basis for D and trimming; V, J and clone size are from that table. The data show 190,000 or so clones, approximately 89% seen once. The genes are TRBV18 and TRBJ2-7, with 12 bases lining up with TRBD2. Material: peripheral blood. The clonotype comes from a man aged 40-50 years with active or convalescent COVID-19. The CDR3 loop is CASSRLAGGNYEQYF. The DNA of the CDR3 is TGTGCCAGCTCACGCCTAGCGGGGGGGAACTACGAGCAGTACTTC. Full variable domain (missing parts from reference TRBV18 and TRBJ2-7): NAGVMQNPRHLVRRRGQEARLRCSPMKGHSHVYWYRQLPEEGLKFMVYLQKENIIDESGMPKERFSAEFPKEGPSILRIQQVVRGDSAAYFCASSRLAGGNYEQYFGPGTRLTVT.